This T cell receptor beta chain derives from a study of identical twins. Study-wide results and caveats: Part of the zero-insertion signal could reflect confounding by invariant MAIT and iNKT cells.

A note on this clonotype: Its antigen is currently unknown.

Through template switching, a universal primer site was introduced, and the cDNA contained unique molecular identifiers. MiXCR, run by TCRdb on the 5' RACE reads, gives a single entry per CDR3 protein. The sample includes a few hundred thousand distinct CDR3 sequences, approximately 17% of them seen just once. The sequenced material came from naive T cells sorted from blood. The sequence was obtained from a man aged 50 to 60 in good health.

CDR3 in amino acids: CASSLDMADTQYF. The CDR3 nucleotides are TGTGCCAGCAGTTTGGACATGGCAGATACGCAGTATTTT. The V call is TRBV12-3 or TRBV12-4, the J call TRBJ2-3; D possibly corresponds to TRBD1 (5 bases). Trimming stripped 3 bases from V and 4 bases from J, with 8 bases between. This CDR3 contains 13 residues.